A selection of T cell receptor beta chains follows, all from one sample in a study of T cell changes during pregnancy in multiple sclerosis. Profiled with immunoSEQ multiplex PCR; TCRdb holds only in-frame clones, not every one. The table records tens of thousands of clones, 90% to 95% of them present only once. This specimen was CD8+ T cells from peripheral blood mononuclear cells, taken in the first trimester of pregnancy. These receptors were taken from a female donor with multiple sclerosis, enrolled in a pregnancy study. Both conserved end residues are part of each CDR3. Each record gives: J gene, D gene, V gene, clone size, CDR3 protein, CDR3 DNA. The D gene is left open where the match is weak. Where a row states a size, it is once, few, many or the class of an expanded clone; other rows omit it.

j_gene: TRBJ1-2; d_gene: .; v_gene: TRBV27; abundance: .; CDR3aa: CASSLSANYGYTF; CDR3nt: TGTGCCAGCAGTTTGAGTGCTAACTATGGCTACACCTTC
j_gene: TRBJ2-7; d_gene: .; v_gene: TRBV4-2; abundance: .; CDR3aa: CASSQEEQVGYEQYF; CDR3nt: TGTGCCAGCAGCCAAGAGGAACAGGTGGGCTACGAGCAGTACTTC
j_gene: TRBJ2-1; d_gene: .; v_gene: TRBV29-1; abundance: .; CDR3aa: CSVGFGGFEQFF; CDR3nt: TGCAGCGTCGGCTTTGGGGGGTTTGAGCAGTTCTTC
j_gene: TRBJ2-2; d_gene: TRBD2; v_gene: TRBV4-3; abundance: .; CDR3aa: CASSQERLAGGLVGELFF; CDR3nt: TGCGCCAGCAGCCAAGAAAGACTAGCGGGGGGGCTGGTCGGGGAGCTGTTTTTT
j_gene: TRBJ1-2; d_gene: .; v_gene: TRBV27; abundance: .; CDR3aa: CASRHDSNYGYTF; CDR3nt: TGTGCCAGCAGACATGACAGTAACTATGGCTACACCTTC
j_gene: TRBJ2-5; d_gene: .; v_gene: TRBV13; abundance: .; CDR3aa: CASSPGPGRRETQYF; CDR3nt: TGTGCCAGCAGCCCTGGACCAGGGCGCCGAGAGACCCAGTACTTC
j_gene: TRBJ2-7; d_gene: TRBD2; v_gene: TRBV5-8; abundance: .; CDR3aa: CASSRSGSPYEQYF; CDR3nt: TGTGCCAGCAGTCGTAGCGGGAGCCCCTACGAGCAGTACTTC
j_gene: TRBJ1-1; d_gene: TRBD1; v_gene: TRBV6-5; abundance: .; CDR3aa: CASSPGQGNTEAFF; CDR3nt: TGTGCCAGCAGCCCCGGACAGGGCAACACTGAAGCTTTCTTT
j_gene: TRBJ1-2; d_gene: .; v_gene: TRBV10-2; abundance: .; CDR3aa: CASSSGYGYTF; CDR3nt: TGCGCCAGCAGTTCAGGATATGGCTACACCTTC
j_gene: TRBJ2-3; d_gene: TRBD2; v_gene: TRBV28; abundance: .; CDR3aa: CASSLLAGGPSDTQYF; CDR3nt: TGTGCCAGCAGTTTACTAGCGGGAGGGCCCTCAGATACGCAGTATTTT
j_gene: TRBJ2-7; d_gene: TRBD2; v_gene: TRBV29-1; abundance: once; CDR3aa: CSVTQAGGATDEQYF; CDR3nt: TGCAGCGTTACTCAAGCGGGGGGGGCGACAGACGAGCAGTACTTC
j_gene: TRBJ1-3; d_gene: .; v_gene: TRBV2; abundance: .; CDR3aa: CASSEVGGGSGNTIYF; CDR3nt: TGTGCCAGCAGTGAAGTAGGCGGGGGCTCTGGAAACACCATATATTTT
j_gene: TRBJ2-1; d_gene: .; v_gene: TRBV7-9; abundance: few; CDR3aa: CASSLLSGTQEEQFF; CDR3nt: TGTGCCAGCAGCTTATTGAGCGGCACGCAGGAGGAGCAGTTCTTC
j_gene: TRBJ2-7; d_gene: TRBD1; v_gene: TRBV7-9; abundance: .; CDR3aa: CASSFGQGASYEQYF; CDR3nt: TGTGCCAGCAGCTTCGGACAGGGAGCCTCCTACGAGCAGTACTTC
j_gene: TRBJ2-7; d_gene: TRBD1; v_gene: TRBV15; abundance: .; CDR3aa: CATSSYSGTGPVYYEQYF; CDR3nt: TGTGCCACCAGCAGTTACTCCGGGACAGGGCCGGTCTACTACGAGCAGTACTTC